Sequencing of this T cell receptor (beta chain) was carried out in a study of T cell repertoires in aging, cancer and after chemotherapy. Study in general: Approximately 9.6 million TCR reads were in the whole dataset. Whole-study results and caveats: In hematological cancer patients, infiltrated lymphoid organs may have impaired thymic emigration or peripheral T cell expansion. Healthy donors lost TCR diversity with age mainly through richness, cancer patients through richness and evenness. Age-matched healthy donors had significantly more diverse, less clonal blood TCR repertoires than untreated cancer patients.

Rearranged V-D-J TRB sequences were amplified with a mixed TRB-A/B primer pool. TCRdb reanalysed the multiplex PCR reads using MiXCR and keeps one entry per CDR3 protein. The sample has just under 5,000 distinct CDR3 sequences; roughly 31% are singletons. Amplification of TCR beta used genomic DNA extracted from peripheral blood. This clonotype was recorded a few times. Its antigen is as yet unknown. The CDR3 length is 13 residues. Germline CDR1 and CDR2: SEHNR and FQNEAQ (reference sequence). Deletions cut 5 bases from V and 13 bases from J, with 17 bases between. The clonotype was recovered from a human donor with a blood cancer. The donor label of this sample is uncertain. The chain joins TRBV7-9 to TRBJ1-4; no clear D. The specimen was blood. CDR3 DNA sequence: TGTGCCAGCAGCCCCCCCTGGCCGTCCGGACTGTTTTTT. This translates into CASSPPWPSGLFF.